What follows are 8 T cell receptor beta chains derived from one specimen sequenced in a study of neurological immune-mediated disorders. A single record per CDR3 protein comes from TCRdb applying MiXCR to the 5' RACE reads. The sample consists of about 31,000 distinct CDR3 sequences, roughly 14% of them appearing once. As to time point: technical triplicate 2. The source material was CD4+ T cells from blood. Source of these receptors: a female donor with HTLV-1-associated myelopathy (HAM/TSP).

The table lists this clonotype with a few counts. This chain links TRBV29-1 with TRBJ2-2; 10 bases match TRBD1. CDR1 SQVTM and CDR2 ANQGSEA come from the germline V gene. This CDR3 is 15 amino acids long. With V trimmed by 7 bases and J by 5 bases, 10 bases remained unmatched. For the CDR3, the DNA is TGCAGCGCCGCATATTGGACAGGGGGGACCGGGGAGCTGTTTTTT. Protein sequence: CSAAYWTGGTGELFF.

There are many counts of this clonotype. The V gene is TRBV5-1, the J gene TRBJ2-3; 9 bases fit TRBD1. V dropped 2 bases and J dropped 6; count of bases not matched to a gene: 10. This CDR3 region has 16 residues. CDR1 and CDR2 from the germline V gene are SGHRS and YFSETQ. The CDR3 sequence: CASSFLRDRVSDTQYF. The CDR3 DNA reads TGCGCCAGCAGCTTCCTCCGGGACAGGGTTTCGGATACGCAGTATTTT.

In its sample, this clonotype was seen many times. The rearrangement uses TRBV7-2 and TRBJ1-4; TRBD1 matches 10 bases. Germline CDR1 SGHTA, CDR2 FQGNSA. V lost 5 bases and J lost 6; bases outside the gene matches: 3. This CDR3 comprises 14 residues. CDR3 in amino acids: CASSLTGGYEKLFF. The DNA of the CDR3 is TGTGCCAGCAGCCTGACAGGGGGCTATGAAAAACTGTTTTTT.

In this sample, this clonotype turned up many times. Since a much larger clone is just one base distant, this may be a read error. The chain uses TRBV7-2 and TRBJ2-3, with 13 bases that match TRBD2. The CDR3 length is 17 residues. The V gene's germline CDR1 is SGHTA and CDR2 FQGNSA. V shed 3 bases and J 7 bases; nucleotides not matched to a gene: 10. CDR3 sequence: CASSFPSGTSGIYTQYF. CDR3 sequence (DNA): TGTGCCAGCAGCTTCCCCAGCGGGACTAGCGGGATATATACGCAGTATTTT.

This clonotype was counted ten times or more. Written as DNA, the CDR3 is TGCAGCGTTGATGCGGGGTTAGGTACAGATACGCAGTATTTT. Translating gives CSVDAGLGTDTQYF. J is TRBJ2-3 and V is TRBV29-1; possibly TRBD2 for D (6 bases). The length of the CDR3 is 14 residues. Trimming removed 3 bases from V and 3 bases from J, with 13 bases in between. Germline V gene data show CDR1 as SQVTM and CDR2 as ANQGSEA.

This clonotype was picked up many times. V gene TRBV6-5 combines with J gene TRBJ1-5; tentative D call: TRBD1 (5 bases). In germline, CDR1 is MNHEY, CDR2 SVGAGI. The CDR3 loop spans 12 amino acids. V shed 2 bases and J shed 9 bases, with 8 bases lying between them. The CDR3 DNA follows: TGTGCCAGCAGTTACGCCCAGGGGCCCCAGCATTTT. This translates into CASSYAQGPQHF.

The chain uses TRBV7-2 and TRBJ1-2; D may be TRBD1 (6 bases). Germline lookup yields CDR1 SGHTA and CDR2 FQGNSA. The CDR3 has 15 amino acids. The V end was cut by 5 bases, the J end by 7 bases, with 20 bases between. This chain's CDR3 is CASSAFIAGGFGYTF. Written as DNA, the CDR3 is TGTGCCAGCAGCGCCTTTATAGCGGGGGGCTTTGGCTACACCTTC.

This clonotype was found many times. The chain carries TRBV6-5 and TRBJ2-1, with D unclear. CDR3 length: 15 amino acids. Trimming pared 0 bases from V and 5 bases from J, leaving 11 bases between. CDR1 MNHEY and CDR2 SVGAGI come from the germline V gene. The CDR3 sequence: CASSYSFRPDNEQFF. CDR3 DNA sequence: TGTGCCAGCAGTTACTCGTTTAGACCCGACAATGAGCAGTTCTTC.